This T cell receptor (beta chain) was recorded in a study of blood T cell repertoires in COVID-19. Overall study: Donors in the United States, Italy and Spain gave samples during acute or convalescent COVID-19. From T cells, B-cell-depleted T cells, or PBMCs came the material, which was cDNA or gDNA.

Followed longitudinally, the Seattle patients had been enrolled during active infection. As to this clone: Other nucleotide sequences from this sample produce the same CDR3.

The CDR3 consists of 14 residues. Germline lookup yields CDR1 SGDLS and CDR2 YYNGEE. V lost 3 bases, J lost 1 base, and 2 bases stayed unmatched. The table came from immunoSEQ multiplex PCR; TCRdb's copy has only in-frame clones and leaves some out. The sample has around 370,000 clones, more than 75% seen once; the top ten hold about 6%. The clonotype originates from a woman aged 45-59 years with COVID-19, enrolled during active disease. The sequenced sample consisted of peripheral blood. The rearrangement links TRBV9 to TRBJ1-1; 8 nucleotides match TRBD1. This CDR3 is CASSGQGRNTEAFF. The CDR3 region has the DNA TGTGCCAGCAGCGGACAGGGGAGGAACACTGAAGCTTTCTTT.